Shown below are 29 T cell receptor beta chains from a single sample sequenced in a study of CD8+CD57+ T cells in acquired aplastic anemia. Profiles of TCR beta VDJ and CDR3 were generated from a genomic DNA template. TCRdb ran MiXCR on the reads and lists one entry per CDR3 protein. In the table there are about 160,000 distinct CDR3 sequences, around half of which are singletons. Sequenced patients had shown CD8+CD57+ cell expansion by flow cytometry. The sequencing input was sorted CD4+, CD8+, or CD8+CD57+ T cells (not recorded which) from PBMCs. The receptors here all came from a human donor with aplastic anemia.

This clonotype was counted ten times or more. The genes are TRBV7-9 and TRBJ1-5, with D possibly TRBD1 on 6 matching bases. This CDR3 comprises 14 residues. CDR1 and CDR2 (germline): SEHNR, FQNEAQ (reference sequence). V lost 1 base and J lost 7, with 11 bases in between. CDR3 sequence: CASSLDGGVQPQHF. Written as DNA, the CDR3 is TGTGCCAGCAGCTTAGACGGGGGCGTCCAGCCCCAGCATTTT.

This clonotype was found once. This sequence joins TRBV4-1 and TRBJ2-7, with 13 bases aligning to TRBD2. J was trimmed by 5 bases and V by 1 base; bases with no gene match: 8. CDR3 length: 17 residues. Germline CDR1 and CDR2: MGHRA and YSYEKL. CDR3 nucleotide sequence: TGCGCCAGCAGCCAAGCATATGGACTAGCGGGAGCCCACGAGCAGTACTTC. Its translation: CASSQAYGLAGAHEQYF.

The rearrangement links TRBV19 to TRBJ2-7, with D uncertain. CDR3 length: 13 amino acids. V dropped 1 base and J dropped 5 bases, with 9 bases sitting between them. Germline CDR1 reads LNHDA; CDR2 reads SQIVND (reference sequence). The CDR3 nucleotides are TGTGCCAGTAGTATAGTCCTATCCCACGAGCAGTACTTC. Its protein is CASSIVLSHEQYF.

This clonotype was observed a handful of times. J is TRBJ1-2 and V is TRBV29-1; D unclear. With 5 bases removed from V and 0 bases from J, the gap between germline ends came to 13 bases. This CDR3 is built from 14 residues. Germline CDR1 reads SQVTM; CDR2 reads ANQGSEA. CDR3 DNA: TGCAGCGTTTTAGCCGCTAATACTAACTATGGCTACACCTTC. Its protein is CSVLAANTNYGYTF.

This clonotype showed up many times. This chain links TRBV10-3 with TRBJ2-3, with D perhaps being TRBD1 or TRBD2 (5 bases each). This CDR3 comprises 15 residues. Deletions cut 5 bases from V and 0 bases from J, with 12 bases between. Germline V CDR1 and CDR2: ENHRY, SYGVKD. CDR3 residues: CAISKGTASTDTQYF. The CDR3, as DNA: TGTGCCATCAGTAAAGGGACGGCTAGCACAGATACGCAGTATTTT.

The chain links TRBV20-1 to TRBJ2-3, with a tentative D call TRBD2 (6 bases). The germline CDR1 and CDR2 sequences are DFQATT and SNEGSKA (reference sequence). The CDR3 spans 15 residues. Trimming left V 0 bases short and J 0 bases short, with 10 bases between. CDR3 bases: TGCAGTGCTAGAGAGGTAGGAGGGAGCACAGATACGCAGTATTTT. Its protein product is CSAREVGGSTDTQYF.

CDR3: CSAPPRGQPQETQYF. The CDR3 DNA sequence: TGCAGTGCTCCCCCTAGGGGCCAGCCACAAGAGACCCAGTACTTC. The chain employs TRBV20-1 and TRBJ2-5, with D possibly matching TRBD1 (5 bases). The length of the CDR3 is 15 residues. The V gene lost 5 bases and the J gene lost 2 bases, with 18 bases spanning the gap. CDR1 DFQATT and CDR2 SNEGSKA come from the germline V gene (reference sequence).

The rearrangement joins TRBV10-3 to TRBJ1-2; no reliable D call. Trimming took 7 bases from V and 3 from J, leaving 12 bases between them. The CDR3 is 13 residues long. Looked up from germline, CDR1 is ENHRY and CDR2 is SYGVKD. The CDR3 spells CAITGTPDYGYTF. For the CDR3, the DNA is TGTGCCATCACTGGTACGCCGGACTATGGCTACACCTTC.

The rearrangement joins TRBV7-2 to TRBJ2-1; the D gene is possibly TRBD2 (6 bases). Per germline, CDR1 SGHTA and CDR2 FQGNSA. The CDR3 sequence is 11 residues long. V dropped 3 bases and J dropped 10 bases, with 7 bases sitting between them. The DNA for the CDR3 is TGTGCCAGCAGCTTCAGCGGGGAGCAGTTCTTC. Protein: CASSFSGEQFF.

This chain links TRBV5-1 with TRBJ2-5; 9 positions agree with TRBD2. V lost 7 bases to trimming and J lost 4 bases; unmatched junction nucleotides: 8. This CDR3 region has 14 residues. Germline CDR1 and CDR2: SGHRS and YFSETQ. Here the CDR3 reads CASGGGRAAETQYF. The CDR3 DNA follows: TGCGCCAGCGGTGGCGGGAGGGCCGCAGAGACCCAGTACTTC.

This clonotype was recorded a few times. The V and J genes are TRBV5-4 and TRBJ2-2; the match to TRBD2 covers 10 bases. The CDR3 is 16 amino acids. Germline CDR1 is SGHNT and CDR2 is YYREEE (reference sequence). V shed 0 bases, J shed 8 bases, and the junction held 7 bases outside the gene matches. The CDR3: CASSLGLAGASGELFF. DNA of the CDR3: TGTGCCAGCAGCTTGGGGCTAGCGGGGGCCTCTGGGGAGCTGTTTTTT.

This chain links TRBV27 with TRBJ2-3; 14 bases align to TRBD2. V was clipped by 7 bases and J by 2 bases; unmatched bases: 8. Germline V gene data show CDR1 as MNHEY and CDR2 as SMNVEV (reference sequence). The CDR3 length is 17 residues. The CDR3 region is CASKPGLAGVVTDTQYF. In nucleotides, the CDR3 is TGTGCCAGCAAACCGGGACTAGCGGGAGTTGTCACAGATACGCAGTATTTT.

This clonotype was recorded many times. The CDR3 spells CASSLAAFYEQYF. The CDR3 DNA reads as TGCGCCAGCAGCTTGGCGGCCTTCTACGAGCAGTACTTC. The V and J genes are TRBV5-1 and TRBJ2-7; D not certain. In germline, CDR1 is SGHRS, CDR2 YFSETQ. Trimming cost V 0 bases and J 3 bases, with 7 bases left between them. This CDR3 comprises 13 residues.

The chain links TRBV7-8 to TRBJ2-2; a weak D match, TRBD1 (6 bases). The CDR3 is 15 amino acids. Germline V gene sequence: CDR1 SGHVS, CDR2 FQNEAQ. Trimming shortened V by 8 bases and J by 0 bases, and 13 bases separated the two germline ends. The CDR3 DNA sequence: TGTGCCAGCGGCTACGGGACACCGAACACCGGGGAGCTGTTTTTT. This sequence encodes CASGYGTPNTGELFF.

The rearrangement uses TRBV5-4 and TRBJ2-7, with 12 bases identical to TRBD2. This CDR3 contains 15 residues. Germline CDR1 is SGHNT and CDR2 is YYREEE (reference sequence). The ends lost 0 bases at V and 4 bases at J; junction bases unmatched: 2. DNA of the CDR3: TGTGCCAGCAGCTTGGATCTAGCGGGAGGGTACGAGCAGTACTTC. It codes for CASSLDLAGGYEQYF.

V gene TRBV24-1 combines with J gene TRBJ2-7, with unresolved D. CDR1 is KGHDR, CDR2 SFDVKD, per germline. The CDR3 consists of 12 residues. V was trimmed by 3 bases and J by 6 bases, leaving 8 bases between them. The CDR3: CATSDGPCEQYF. As DNA, the CDR3 is TGTGCCACCAGTGATGGACCGTGCGAGCAGTACTTC.

V gene TRBV10-3 combines with J gene TRBJ1-2; 7 bases align to TRBD1. Germline CDR1 ENHRY, CDR2 SYGVKD. The CDR3 runs 13 residues. The V segment lost 0 bases and the J segment 6 bases; nucleotides outside the gene matches: 1. The CDR3 coding sequence is TGTGCCATCAGTGAGTCCACAGGGGATGGCTACACCTTC. It codes for CAISESTGDGYTF.

There are many counts of this clonotype. The chain carries TRBV9 and TRBJ2-7, with D possibly TRBD1 on 7 matching bases. Germline CDR1 and CDR2: SGDLS and YYNGEE. This CDR3 comprises 12 residues. The V end was cut by 1 base, the J end by 6 bases, with 8 bases between. The DNA of the CDR3 is TGTGCCAGCAGCGTACAGGGGGGCGAGCAGTACTTC. It encodes CASSVQGGEQYF.

This clonotype occurred a few times. The rearrangement uses TRBV30 and TRBJ1-5, with a weak D call TRBD1 (5 bases). Per the germline V gene, CDR1 is GTSNPN and CDR2 is SVGIG (reference sequence). CDR3 length: 16 residues. V was pared by 1 base and J by 1 base, with 14 bases between. CDR3 sequence: CAWSAGSAGSNQPQHF. The CDR3 nucleotides read TGTGCCTGGAGTGCAGGGAGCGCGGGGAGCAATCAGCCCCAGCATTTT.

The V call is TRBV19, the J call TRBJ2-7, with D perhaps matching TRBD1 (5 bases). The CDR3 extends over 11 amino acids. Trimming shortened V by 6 bases and J by 6 bases, and 9 bases separated the two germline ends. The V gene's germline CDR1 is LNHDA and CDR2 SQIVND (reference sequence). CDR3 protein: CASSREREQYF. DNA of the CDR3: TGTGCCAGTAGCAGGGAACGCGAGCAGTACTTC.

This chain joins TRBV7-9 and TRBJ1-2, with TRBD1 as a possible D gene (5 bases). V shed 2 bases and J shed 8 bases, with 9 bases lying between them. Germline V gene sequence: CDR1 SEHNR, CDR2 FQNEAQ (reference sequence). The CDR3 length is 12 residues. The CDR3 DNA reads as TGTGCCAGCAGCTTATCAGGGTACGGCTACACCTTC. Its protein product is CASSLSGYGYTF.

This chain links TRBV20-1 with TRBJ2-3; 7 bases agree with TRBD2. The CDR3 is 13 amino acids. Germline CDR1 DFQATT, CDR2 SNEGSKA (reference sequence). CDR3: CSHLSGSTDTQYF. CDR3 nucleotides: TGCAGCCATCTTAGCGGGAGCACAGATACGCAGTATTTT.

This clonotype was found a few times. Possible read error: a much larger clone is one base away. The chain employs TRBV20-1 and TRBJ2-7; the D is unclear. The CDR3 length is 13 residues. The germline V gene encodes CDR1 DFQATT and CDR2 SNEGSKA (reference sequence). This CDR3 is CGARDSVSYEQYF. CDR3 DNA: TGCGGTGCTAGAGATTCAGTTTCCTACGAGCAGTACTTC.

This clonotype appeared many times. V usage is TRBV29-1 and J usage is TRBJ2-5; D ambiguous. The germline V and J ends were trimmed by 4 bases and 7 bases, with 13 bases remaining between them. The CDR3 is 12 amino acids. Germline V gene lookup returns CDR1 SQVTM and CDR2 ANQGSEA. The CDR3 loop reads CSVALSEGTQYF. In DNA form, the CDR3 reads TGCAGCGTTGCCTTAAGCGAAGGGACCCAGTACTTC.

This clonotype was counted many times. The chain employs TRBV5-6 and TRBJ2-3; 8 bases line up with TRBD2. The CDR3 has 19 amino acids. The germline V gene encodes CDR1 SGHDT and CDR2 YYEEEE. Trimming at V came to 4 bases and at J to 2 bases, leaving 18 bases not matched to a gene. Here the CDR3 reads CASSLEWLAGPILTDTQYF. DNA of the CDR3: TGTGCCAGCAGCCTGGAGTGGCTAGCGGGCCCCATTCTCACAGATACGCAGTATTTT.

The chain uses TRBV3-1 and TRBJ2-7, with TRBD1 identical over 9 bases. Trimming cost V 4 bases and J 6 bases; bases outside gene matches: 4. CDR1 is LGHDT, CDR2 YNNKEL, per germline (reference sequence). This CDR3 is 13 amino acids long. Here the CDR3 reads CASSPQGASEQYF. For the CDR3, the DNA is TGTGCCAGCAGCCCACAGGGGGCGAGCGAGCAGTACTTC.

The chain is built from TRBV24-1 and TRBJ1-1, with 8 bases fitting TRBD1. CDR3 length equals 15 residues. Germline CDR1 reads KGHDR; CDR2 reads SFDVKD. The trim removed 7 bases at V and 7 bases at J, leaving 13 bases unmatched. CDR3 DNA: TGTGCCACCAGCCGAACAGGGGGTAAGGAGGGTGAAGCTTTCTTT. Residues: CATSRTGGKEGEAFF.

The CDR3 bases are TGCAGCGTGAGGACAGGGTTCTCCTACGAGCAGTACTTC. Translation gives CSVRTGFSYEQYF. This chain links TRBV29-1 with TRBJ2-7; 8 bases line up with TRBD1. Germline V gives CDR1 SQVTM, CDR2 ANQGSEA. J gave up 0 bases and V 6 bases, and 4 bases lay outside the gene matches. This CDR3 contains 13 residues.

This clonotype occurred a few times. The V gene is TRBV6-1, the J gene TRBJ2-1, with D maybe TRBD2 (6 bases). Germline V gene lookup returns CDR1 MNHNS and CDR2 SASEGT. The V gene lost 7 bases and the J gene lost 1 base, with 11 bases spanning the gap. The CDR3 totals 14 residues. The CDR3 reads CASTGSGSYNEQFF. CDR3 sequence (DNA): TGTGCCAGCACCGGTAGCGGATCCTACAATGAGCAGTTCTTC.